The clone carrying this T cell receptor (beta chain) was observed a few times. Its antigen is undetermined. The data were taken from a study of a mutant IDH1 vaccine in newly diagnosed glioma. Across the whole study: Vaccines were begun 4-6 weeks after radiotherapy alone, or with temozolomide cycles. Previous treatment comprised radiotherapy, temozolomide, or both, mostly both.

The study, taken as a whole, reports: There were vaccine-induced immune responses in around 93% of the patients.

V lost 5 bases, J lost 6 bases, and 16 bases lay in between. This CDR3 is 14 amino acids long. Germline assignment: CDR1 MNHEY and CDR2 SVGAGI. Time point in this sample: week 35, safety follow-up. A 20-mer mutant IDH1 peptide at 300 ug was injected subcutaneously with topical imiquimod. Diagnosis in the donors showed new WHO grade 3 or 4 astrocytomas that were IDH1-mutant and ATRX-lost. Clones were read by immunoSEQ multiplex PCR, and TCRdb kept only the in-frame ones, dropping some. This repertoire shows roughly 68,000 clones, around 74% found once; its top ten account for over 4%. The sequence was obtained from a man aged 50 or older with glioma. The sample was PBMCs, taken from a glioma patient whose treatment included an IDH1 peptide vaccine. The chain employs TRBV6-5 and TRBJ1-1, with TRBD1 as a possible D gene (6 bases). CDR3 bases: TGTGCCAGCAGTACAACCGGGGGGGCCCCTGAAGCTTTCTTT. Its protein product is CASSTTGGAPEAFF.